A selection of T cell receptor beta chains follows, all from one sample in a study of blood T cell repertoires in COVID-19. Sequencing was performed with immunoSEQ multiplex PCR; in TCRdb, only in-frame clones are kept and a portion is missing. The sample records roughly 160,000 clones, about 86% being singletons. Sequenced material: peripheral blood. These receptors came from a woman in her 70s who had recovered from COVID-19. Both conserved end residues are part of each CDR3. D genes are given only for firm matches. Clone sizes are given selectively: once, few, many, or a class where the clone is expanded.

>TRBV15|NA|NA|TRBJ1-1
CATSRESRALGAFF
TGTGCCACCAGCAGAGAGAGCAGGGCCCTGGGGGCTTTCTTT
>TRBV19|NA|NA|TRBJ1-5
CASNVRAEGHNQPQHF
TGTGCCAGTAATGTCAGAGCGGAGGGGCACAATCAGCCCCAGCATTTT
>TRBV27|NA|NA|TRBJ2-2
CASSLSRVTTGELFF
TGTGCCAGCAGTTTATCGCGGGTGACCACCGGGGAGCTGTTTTTT
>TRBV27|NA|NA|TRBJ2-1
CASSPGGLVNEQFF
TGTGCCAGCTCCCCGGGGGGCCTGGTGAATGAGCAGTTCTTC
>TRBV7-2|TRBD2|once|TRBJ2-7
CASSLQLADEQYF
TGTGCCAGCAGCCTGCAGCTAGCGGACGAGCAGTACTTC
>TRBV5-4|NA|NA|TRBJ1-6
CASSLPDNSPLHF
TGTGCCAGCAGCCTCCCCGATAATTCACCCCTCCACTTT
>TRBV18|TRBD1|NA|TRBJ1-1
CASSPYNGDRGAPLGTEAFF
TGTGCCAGCTCACCCTATAACGGGGACAGGGGTGCTCCTTTGGGCACTGAAGCTTTCTTT
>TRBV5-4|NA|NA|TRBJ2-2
CASSTQAGAGTGELFF
TGTGCCAGCAGCACCCAGGCGGGGGCGGGCACCGGGGAGCTGTTTTTT
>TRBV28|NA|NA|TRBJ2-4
CASSNRGGTVIAKNIQYF
TGTGCCAGCAGTAACAGGGGGGGGACAGTTATAGCCAAAAACATTCAGTACTTC
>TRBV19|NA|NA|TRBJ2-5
CASSPRWRPQETQYF
TGTGCCAGTAGTCCCCGTTGGCGGCCGCAAGAGACCCAGTACTTC
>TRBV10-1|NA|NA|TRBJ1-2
CASSRGRGGAF
TGCGCCAGCAGCCGCGGACGGGGGGGCGCCTTC